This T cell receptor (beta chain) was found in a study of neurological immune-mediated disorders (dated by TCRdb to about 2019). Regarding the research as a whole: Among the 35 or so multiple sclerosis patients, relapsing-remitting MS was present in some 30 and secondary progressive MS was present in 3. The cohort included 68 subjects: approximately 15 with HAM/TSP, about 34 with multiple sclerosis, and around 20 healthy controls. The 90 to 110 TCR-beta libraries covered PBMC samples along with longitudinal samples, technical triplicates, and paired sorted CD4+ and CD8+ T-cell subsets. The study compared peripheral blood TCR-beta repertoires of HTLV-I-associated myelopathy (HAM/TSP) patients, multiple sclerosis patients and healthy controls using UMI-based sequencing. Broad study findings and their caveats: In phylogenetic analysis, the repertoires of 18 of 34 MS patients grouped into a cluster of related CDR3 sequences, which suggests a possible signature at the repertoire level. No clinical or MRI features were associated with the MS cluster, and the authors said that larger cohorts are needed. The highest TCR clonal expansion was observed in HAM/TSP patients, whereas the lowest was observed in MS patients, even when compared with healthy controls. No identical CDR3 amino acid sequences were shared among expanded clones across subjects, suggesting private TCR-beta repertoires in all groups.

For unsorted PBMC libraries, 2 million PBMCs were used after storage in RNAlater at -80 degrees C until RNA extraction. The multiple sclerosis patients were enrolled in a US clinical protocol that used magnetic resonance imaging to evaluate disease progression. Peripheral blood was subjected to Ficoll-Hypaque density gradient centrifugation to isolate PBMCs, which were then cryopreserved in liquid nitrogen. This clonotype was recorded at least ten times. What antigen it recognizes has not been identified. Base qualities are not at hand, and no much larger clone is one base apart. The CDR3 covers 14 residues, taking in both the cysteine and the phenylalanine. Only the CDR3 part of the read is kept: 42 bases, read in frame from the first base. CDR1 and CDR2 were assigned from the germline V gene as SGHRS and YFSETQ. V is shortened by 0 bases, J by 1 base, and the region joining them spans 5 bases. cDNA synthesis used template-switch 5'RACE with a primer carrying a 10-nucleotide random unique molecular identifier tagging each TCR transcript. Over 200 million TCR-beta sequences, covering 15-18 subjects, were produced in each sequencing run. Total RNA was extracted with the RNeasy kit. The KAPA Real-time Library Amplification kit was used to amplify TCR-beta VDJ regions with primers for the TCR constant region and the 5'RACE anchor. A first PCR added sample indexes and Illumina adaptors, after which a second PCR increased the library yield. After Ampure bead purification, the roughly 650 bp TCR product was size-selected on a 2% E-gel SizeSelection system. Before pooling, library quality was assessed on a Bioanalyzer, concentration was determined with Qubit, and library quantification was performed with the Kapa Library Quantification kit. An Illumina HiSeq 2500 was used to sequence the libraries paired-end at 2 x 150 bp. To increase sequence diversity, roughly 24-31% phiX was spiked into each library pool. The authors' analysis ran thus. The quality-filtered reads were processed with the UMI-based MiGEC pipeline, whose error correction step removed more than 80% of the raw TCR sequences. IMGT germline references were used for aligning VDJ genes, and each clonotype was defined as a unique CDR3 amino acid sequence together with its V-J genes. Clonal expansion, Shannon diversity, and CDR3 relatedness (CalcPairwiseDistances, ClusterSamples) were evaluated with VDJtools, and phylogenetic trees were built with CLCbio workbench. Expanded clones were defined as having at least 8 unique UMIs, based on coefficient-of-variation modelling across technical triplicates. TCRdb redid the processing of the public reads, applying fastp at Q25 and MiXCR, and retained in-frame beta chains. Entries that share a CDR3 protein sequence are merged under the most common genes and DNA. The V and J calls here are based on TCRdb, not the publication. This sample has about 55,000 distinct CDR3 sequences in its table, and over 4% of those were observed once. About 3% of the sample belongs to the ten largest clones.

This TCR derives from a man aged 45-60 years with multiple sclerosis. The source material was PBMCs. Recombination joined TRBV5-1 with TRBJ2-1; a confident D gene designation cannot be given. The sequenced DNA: TGCGCCAGCAGCTTGGGGAAATCCTACAATGAGCAGTTCTTC. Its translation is CASSLGKSYNEQFF.